This record concerns one T cell receptor (beta chain) sequence. The sample originates from a study of blood T cell repertoires in COVID-19. Overall study: The samples span acute and convalescent COVID-19 from the United States, Italy and Spain. Sample material is recorded as cDNA or gDNA derived from T cells, B-cell-depleted T cells, or PBMCs.

As originally analysed: Quantification of nucleated cells was approximated via reference gene primer amplification. TCRdb's table, derived via immunoSEQ multiplex PCR, lists solely in-frame clones and lacks some. For V, J and clone size, that table is used; D and trimming come from the DNA. The repertoire includes about 230,000 clones, roughly 84% of them detected once, and around 25% sits in the top ten. Trimming removed 0 bases from V and 2 bases from J, with 14 bases in between. In germline, CDR1 is MNHEY, CDR2 SVGEGT. The CDR3 contains 16 residues. V usage is TRBV6-2 or TRBV6-3 and J usage is TRBJ2-7, with D possibly matching TRBD2 (6 bases). Sequenced material: peripheral blood. This TCR was recovered from a man aged 40-49 years with acute or convalescent COVID-19. CDR3 loop: CASSYSRVAATYEQYF. CDR3 nucleotide sequence: TGTGCCAGCAGTTACTCGAGGGTAGCGGCTACCTACGAGCAGTACTTC.